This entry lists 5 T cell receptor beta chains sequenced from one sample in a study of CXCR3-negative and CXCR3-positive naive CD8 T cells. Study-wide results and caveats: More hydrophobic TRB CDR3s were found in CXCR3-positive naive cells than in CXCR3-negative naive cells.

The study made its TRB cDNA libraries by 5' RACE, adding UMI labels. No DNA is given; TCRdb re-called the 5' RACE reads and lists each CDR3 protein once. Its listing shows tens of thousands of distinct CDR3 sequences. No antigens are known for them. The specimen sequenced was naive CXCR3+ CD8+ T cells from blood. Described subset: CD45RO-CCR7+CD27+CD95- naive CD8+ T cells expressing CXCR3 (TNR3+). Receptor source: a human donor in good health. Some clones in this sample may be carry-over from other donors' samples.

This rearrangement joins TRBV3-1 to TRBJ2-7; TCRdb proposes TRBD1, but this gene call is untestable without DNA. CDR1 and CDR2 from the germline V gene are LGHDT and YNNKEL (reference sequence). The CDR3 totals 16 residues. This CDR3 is CASSQGFGTLVYEQYF.

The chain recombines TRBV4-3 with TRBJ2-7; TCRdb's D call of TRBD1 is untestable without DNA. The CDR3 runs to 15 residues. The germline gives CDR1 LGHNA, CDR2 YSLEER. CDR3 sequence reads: CASSQDPTGSYEQYF.

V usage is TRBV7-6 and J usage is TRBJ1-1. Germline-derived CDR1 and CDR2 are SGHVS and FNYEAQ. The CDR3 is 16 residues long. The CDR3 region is CASSLVDGVVGTEAFF.

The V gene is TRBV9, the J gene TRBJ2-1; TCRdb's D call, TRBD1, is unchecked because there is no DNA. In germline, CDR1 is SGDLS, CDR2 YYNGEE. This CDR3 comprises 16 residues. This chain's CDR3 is CASSAPGTVSYNEQFF.

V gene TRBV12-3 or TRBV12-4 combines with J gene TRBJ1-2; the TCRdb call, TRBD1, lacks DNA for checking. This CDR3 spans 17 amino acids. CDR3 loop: CASSQTTQGAANYGYTF.